A single sample gave rise to the 29 T cell receptor beta chains below, sequenced in a study of molecular identifiers for immune sequencing clone quantification. TCRdb used MiXCR to reprocess the PCR reads, holding one entry per CDR3 protein. In the table there are around 460,000 distinct CDR3 sequences, 25% of which are singletons. The source material was naive CD8+ T cells from blood, with Jurkat cell RNA spiked in. The subset denotes: FACS-sorted CD8+CD4-CCR7+CD45RA+ naive T cells. The receptors come from a human donor in good health. Some libraries in this study had Jurkat cell RNA spiked in.

This clonotype was detected ten times or more. The genes are TRBV28 and TRBJ2-3; 9 bases match TRBD2. CDR3 size: 16 residues. Germline lookup yields CDR1 MDHEN and CDR2 SYDVKM. V was clipped by 3 bases and J by 2 bases; unmatched bases: 6. CDR3 loop: CASSFGLAGPTDTQYF. DNA of the CDR3: TGTGCCAGCAGTTTCGGTCTAGCGGGACCCACAGATACGCAGTATTTT. Full variable domain (outside the CDR3, taken from reference TRBV28 and TRBJ2-3): DVKVTQSSRYLVKRTGEKVFLECVQDMDHENMFWYRQDPGLGLRLIYFSYDVKMKEKGDIPEGYSVSREKKERFSLILESASTNQTSMYLCASSFGLAGPTDTQYFGPGTRLTVL.

The chain links TRBV20-1 to TRBJ2-3; D is undetermined. V gave up 7 bases and J gave up 2 bases, with 16 bases separating them. CDR3 length: 14 amino acids. Per the germline V gene, CDR1 is DFQATT and CDR2 is SNEGSKA (reference sequence). CDR3 residues: CSVRALDHTDTQYF. Written as DNA, the CDR3 is TGCAGTGTTCGTGCCCTAGACCACACAGATACGCAGTATTTT.

This clonotype has a handful of counts. The rearrangement joins TRBV2 to TRBJ1-1, with D possibly TRBD1 on 6 matching bases. The germline V and J ends were trimmed by 6 bases and 11 bases, with 22 bases remaining between them. The germline CDR1 and CDR2 sequences are SNHLY and FYNNEI. The CDR3 has 14 amino acids. The CDR3 DNA reads TGTGCCAGCAGCGATGAAGTGTATGGGGGCCATGCTTTCTTT. Protein sequence: CASSDEVYGGHAFF. Full variable domain (missing parts from reference TRBV2 and TRBJ1-1): EPEVTQTPSHQVTQMGQEVILRCVPISNHLYFYWYRQILGQKVEFLVSFYNNEISEKSEIFDDQFSVERPDGSNFTLKIRSTKLEDSAMYFCASSDEVYGGHAFFGQGTRLTVV.

This clonotype was recorded many times. J is TRBJ2-5 and V is TRBV5-1; D may be TRBD1 (6 bases). Germline V gene data show CDR1 as SGHRS and CDR2 as YFSETQ. There are 15 residues in the CDR3. Trimming shortened V by 4 bases and J by 2 bases, and 15 bases separated the two germline ends. The CDR3 DNA follows: TGCGCCAGCAGCCAGGGGCCGACAGATCAAGAGACCCAGTACTTC. It specifies CASSQGPTDQETQYF.

The sample holds many counts of this clonotype. The chain combines TRBV20-1 with TRBJ2-7; no clear D. This CDR3 has 12 residues. Germline CDR1 and CDR2: DFQATT and SNEGSKA (reference sequence). V was cut by 1 base and J by 5 bases, with 9 bases left in between. The DNA for the CDR3 is TGCAGTGCTAGAGCGGATCTCGACGAGCAGTACTTC. It codes for CSARADLDEQYF.

This clonotype was observed a handful of times. CDR3 in amino acids: CAGGTPEQQDTQYF. CDR3 in DNA: TGTGCCGGAGGGACTCCCGAGCAACAAGATACGCAGTATTTT. The chain has TRBV6-6 and TRBJ2-3, with D perhaps matching TRBD2 (6 bases). There are 14 residues in the CDR3. The germline V gene encodes CDR1 MNHNY and CDR2 SVGAGI (reference sequence). The germline V and J ends were trimmed by 11 bases and 5 bases, with 20 bases remaining between them.

Notes on this clonotype: Since a much larger clone is just one base distant, this may be a read error. The gene calls are TRBV2 and TRBJ2-7; D is unresolved. The CDR3 has 14 residues. Trimming left V 1 base short and J 6 bases short, with 13 bases between. The germline CDR1 and CDR2 sequences are SNHLY and FYNNEI. The CDR3 reads CASSEVQTSFEQYF. CDR3 DNA: TGTGCCAGCAGTGAAGTACAGACCAGCTTCGAGCAGTACTTC.

The genes are TRBV2 and TRBJ2-3, with 12 bases identical to TRBD2. CDR3 length: 19 residues. Germline loops: CDR1 SNHLY, CDR2 FYNNEI. Trimming removed 4 bases from V and 3 bases from J; junction bases left unmatched: 14. In DNA form, the CDR3 reads TGTGCCAGCAGTGGCCCCCTGACTAGCGGGAGTAGGGGGACAGATACGCAGTATTTT. Amino acids: CASSGPLTSGSRGTDTQYF.

This clonotype has a count of ten or more. The V gene is TRBV20-1, the J gene TRBJ2-3; no reliable D call. This CDR3 spans 10 amino acids. Looked up from germline, CDR1 is DFQATT and CDR2 is SNEGSKA (reference sequence). Trimming took 6 bases from V and 8 from J, leaving 9 bases between them. The DNA for the CDR3 is TGCAGTGCCCGGATGGGTACGCAGTATTTT. Translation: CSARMGTQYF.

The sample holds a few counts of this clonotype. The CDR3 DNA sequence: TGTGCCAGCAGCTTAGAGGGACAGCCAAACTATGGCTACACCTTC. Protein: CASSLEGQPNYGYTF. The chain carries TRBV13 and TRBJ1-2; 7 positions agree with TRBD1. Germline loops: CDR1 PRHDT, CDR2 FYEKMQ (reference sequence). V lost 1 base, J lost 2 bases, and 4 bases stayed unmatched. This CDR3 contains 15 residues.

CDR3 in DNA: TGTGCCAGCAGCCCGGGACAGATCTCTGAAGCTTTCTTT. Its translation: CASSPGQISEAFF. The chain has TRBV5-6 and TRBJ1-1; TRBD1 matches 7 bases. After removal of 4 bases from V and 6 bases from J, the junction contained 6 bases not matched to a gene. This CDR3 spans 13 amino acids. Germline CDR1 reads SGHDT; CDR2 reads YYEEEE.

In this sample, this clonotype turned up a few times. The CDR3 reads CSARDGGQAGATQYF. DNA for the CDR3: TGCAGTGCTAGAGATGGGGGCCAAGCAGGGGCGACCCAGTACTTC. The chain joins TRBV20-1 to TRBJ2-5, with a possible D match to TRBD1 (6 bases). V shed 0 bases and J shed 7 bases, with 18 bases lying between them. Germline CDR1 and CDR2: DFQATT and SNEGSKA (reference sequence). The CDR3 contains 15 residues.

On this clonotype itself: The junction departs from the called germline gene at one end, perhaps through a read error. This chain connects TRBV7-9 to TRBJ1-4; 9 nucleotides align to TRBD1. This CDR3 is built from 16 residues. Per germline, CDR1 SEHNR and CDR2 FQNEAQ (reference sequence). The CDR3 nucleotides are TGTGCCGGCAGCTCGCCGCCGCGGACAGGGGATGAAAAACTGTTTTTT. Translating gives CAGSSPPRTGDEKLFF.

The CDR3 here is CASSLSSQGAGTEAFF. The CDR3 nucleotides read TGTGCCAGCAGCCTATCGTCTCAGGGGGCCGGCACTGAAGCTTTCTTT. The genes are TRBV7-9 and TRBJ1-1, with TRBD1 matching over 8 bases. CDR3 length: 16 amino acids. Looked up from germline, CDR1 is SEHNR and CDR2 is FQNEAQ (reference sequence). Trimming cost V 5 bases and J 4 bases; bases outside gene matches: 12. Drawing the rest from reference TRBV7-9 and TRBJ1-1, the complete variable domain is DTGVSQNPRHKITKRGQNVTFRCDPISEHNRLYWYRQTLGQGPEFLTYFQNEAQLEKSRLLSDRFSAERPKGSFSTLEIQRTEQGDSAMYLCASSLSSQGAGTEAFFGQGTRLTVV.

This clonotype was seen a single time. The junction departs from germline at one end; a sequencing error may be responsible. The chain's CDR3 is CASSQEGYTEAVF. CDR3 nucleotide sequence: TGTGCCAGCAGCCAAGAGGGGTACACTGAAGCTGTCTTT. This chain connects TRBV4-2 to TRBJ1-1, with D unclear. The CDR3 contains 13 residues. The germline V gene has CDR1 LGHNA and CDR2 YNFKEQ.

Regarding this clonotype: The germline gene is not matched at one end of the junction; a read error may be the cause. CDR3 in amino acids: CASSPGALSSYAQYF. The CDR3 nucleotides are TGTGCCAGCAGTCCGGGGGCTCTCAGCTCCTACGCGCAGTACTTC. The chain links TRBV7-2 to TRBJ2-7; TRBD1 or TRBD2 may be the D gene (6 bases each). This CDR3 is built from 15 residues. CDR1 and CDR2 (germline): SGHTA, FQGNSA.

With respect to this clonotype: Being one base from a much bigger clone, this may be a read error. J is TRBJ2-5 and V is TRBV4-1; D not resolved. The CDR3 is 15 residues long. Per the germline V gene, CDR1 is MGHRA and CDR2 is YSYEKL. Trimming pared 1 base from V and 7 bases from J, leaving 16 bases between. CDR3 sequence reads: CASSQVLGRIGTQYF. The CDR3 coding sequence is TGCGCCAGCAGCCAAGTTTTAGGCCGGATAGGGACCCAGTACTTC.

To note about this clonotype: It is likely a read error, because the conserved phenylalanine at the end of the CDR3 is missing. This sequence joins TRBV6-5 and TRBJ2-7; maybe TRBD2 (6 bases). The CDR3 contains 13 residues. Germline CDR1 is MNHEY and CDR2 is SVGAGI. Trimming removed 6 bases from V and 3 bases from J, with 12 bases in between. CDR3 in DNA: TGTGCCAGCAGCCCGGACTATAACTACGAGCAGTACCTC. Its protein product is CASSPDYNYEQYL.

With respect to this clonotype: The junction differs from germline at one of its ends, possibly a read error. The rearrangement links TRBV7-9 to TRBJ2-2; the D gene is possibly TRBD1 (6 bases). The germline gives CDR1 SEHNR, CDR2 FQNEAQ (reference sequence). The CDR3 extends over 14 amino acids. The CDR3 DNA is TGTGCCAGCAGCGAATGGACAGACACCGGGGCGCTGTTTTTT. As protein: CASSEWTDTGALFF.

Of note for this clonotype: Given a much more abundant clone one base away, this may be a read error. V usage is TRBV4-3 and J usage is TRBJ2-1, with TRBD2 matching 10 bases. The germline V gene encodes CDR1 LGHNA and CDR2 YSLEER. This CDR3 comprises 16 residues. The CDR3 DNA reads as TGCGCCAGCGGCCAAGATCGGCTAGCGGGAGAACATGAGCAGTTCTTC. The encoded protein is CASGQDRLAGEHEQFF.

To note about this clonotype: One end of the junction fails to match germline, which may point to a read error. The genes are TRBV19 and TRBJ1-1; D is ambiguous. This CDR3 is built from 14 residues. Germline V gene sequence: CDR1 LNHDA, CDR2 SQIVND (reference sequence). The CDR3 DNA follows: TGTGCCAGTAATATAGATCTGGGGAACACTGAAGCTTTCTTT. This sequence encodes CASNIDLGNTEAFF.

This clonotype was counted a few times. The gene calls are TRBV5-5 and TRBJ2-2; 10 nucleotides align to TRBD2. The trim removed 4 bases at V and 2 bases at J, leaving 11 bases unmatched. Germline CDR1 reads SGHKS; CDR2 reads YYEKEE (reference sequence). CDR3 length: 18 amino acids. The CDR3 reads CASSPFISGRLNTGELFF. CDR3 nucleotides: TGTGCCAGCAGCCCCTTCATTAGCGGGAGGTTAAACACCGGGGAGCTGTTTTTT.

This clonotype was recorded a few times. The chain combines TRBV6-1 with TRBJ1-1; a weak D match, TRBD1 (6 bases). Germline V gene lookup returns CDR1 MNHNS and CDR2 SASEGT. The CDR3 totals 15 residues. The ends were cut back, 8 bases at V and 3 bases at J, with 19 bases in the middle. The CDR3 DNA reads as TGTGCCAGCGAGACGGGGGCGGCAGCGCACACTGAAGCTTTCTTT. Translating it yields CASETGAAAHTEAFF.

This chain links TRBV15 with TRBJ2-7; D is unclear. Per germline, CDR1 LNHNV and CDR2 YYDKDF (reference sequence). This CDR3 is 13 amino acids long. V lost 0 bases to trimming and J lost 5 bases, with 8 bases between them. The CDR3 DNA reads as TGTGCCACCAGCAGAGATCGTGTCCACGAGCAGTACTTC. As protein: CATSRDRVHEQYF.

This chain links TRBV27 with TRBJ2-2; 7 bases map to TRBD1. CDR1 is MNHEY, CDR2 SMNVEV, per germline (reference sequence). J lost 7 bases, V lost 8 bases, and 10 bases had no gene match. This CDR3 has 14 amino acids. CDR3 sequence: CASGTGVFVGELFF. For the CDR3, the DNA is TGTGCCAGCGGAACAGGGGTTTTTGTCGGGGAGCTGTTTTTT.

The genes are TRBV7-6 and TRBJ2-7, with D tentatively TRBD1 (5 bases). CDR3 length equals 15 residues. Looked up from germline, CDR1 is SGHVS and CDR2 is FNYEAQ. V was cut by 2 bases and J by 6 bases, with 17 bases left in between. CDR3 DNA: TGTGCCAGCAGCTTAAACGCAGGGCGTGATTTCGAGCAGTACTTC. It yields the protein CASSLNAGRDFEQYF.

With respect to this clonotype: This may arise from a read error, as a much more abundant clone is one base away. The rearrangement joins TRBV12-3 or TRBV12-4 to TRBJ1-5, with 8 bases identical to TRBD1. The CDR3 totals 13 residues. CDR3 sequence: CASRAQGDQPQNF. CDR3 bases: TGTGCCAGCAGGGCACAGGGGGACCAGCCCCAGAATTTT.

This clonotype came up a few times. The chain employs TRBV24-1 and TRBJ2-1; D not certain. CDR1 KGHDR and CDR2 SFDVKD come from the germline V gene. The CDR3 is 17 amino acids. V was trimmed by 2 bases and J by 4 bases, leaving 17 bases between them. CDR3 region: CATSDSPRRSLYNEQFF. The CDR3 DNA sequence: TGTGCCACCAGTGATTCCCCCAGGCGGTCCCTTTACAATGAGCAGTTCTTC.

This clonotype appeared a few times. This chain connects TRBV20-1 to TRBJ2-5; unclear D gene. The V gene lost 4 bases and the J gene lost 1 base, with 10 bases spanning the gap. Germline V CDR1 and CDR2: DFQATT, SNEGSKA (reference sequence). This CDR3 has 13 residues. The CDR3 reads CSAKPETQETQYF. The CDR3 DNA is TGCAGTGCTAAGCCAGAAACCCAAGAGACCCAGTACTTC.